The rows below give T cell receptor beta chains drawn from one sample of a study of OX40 agonist ivuxolimab in advanced cancers. Using immunoSEQ multiplex PCR, the repertoire was profiled, and TCRdb retains in-frame clones only, with some absent. The repertoire consists of more than 25,000 clones, with around 83% occurring once and the leading ten covering 21%. The starting material was CD4+ or CD8+ T cells sorted from blood, obtained in a trial of the OX40 agonist ivuxolimab. The receptors come from an adult with an advanced solid tumor such as melanoma, head and neck, liver or kidney cancer. Each CDR3 is given with its conserved first and last residue. A D gene is named only where the DNA matches it firmly. The listing skips clone size in some rows; elsewhere it reads once, few, many or a size class.

>TRBD2|TRBJ2-3|TRBV28|-|17
TGTGCCAGCAGCCTCCTGTTGCGGGGGGGCTTCGGAAATACGCAGTATTTT
CASSLLLRGGFGNTQYF
>-|TRBJ2-1|TRBV11-2|-|15
TGTGCCAGCAGCGCCGCGGGGAGCTCCTACAATGAGCAGTTCTTC
CASSAAGSSYNEQFF
>TRBD2|TRBJ2-7|TRBV14|-|15
TGTGCCAGCAGCCCTAAAGCGGGGTTTTCCTACGAGCAGTACTTC
CASSPKAGFSYEQYF
>-|TRBJ1-1|TRBV5-6|-|14
TGTGCCAGCAGCCCCGGGGGGTTAGAGGACAAAGCTTTCTTT
CASSPGGLEDKAFF
>TRBD2|TRBJ2-4|TRBV2|-|16
TGTGCCAGCCTGCTAGCGGTCAATCTAGCCAAAAACATTCAGTACTTC
CASLLAVNLAKNIQYF
>-|TRBJ1-2|TRBV10-3|-|13
TGTGCCATCAGTGGTAACTTTAACTATGGCTACACCTTC
CAISGNFNYGYTF
>-|TRBJ2-7|TRBV5-6|-|12
TGTGCCAGCAGCCTATCGCCGCGCGAGCAGTACTTC
CASSLSPREQYF
>-|TRBJ2-1|TRBV13|-|16
TGTGCCAGCAGCCCCCGTTTGGGGGAGCGCGACAATGAGCAGTTCTTC
CASSPRLGERDNEQFF
>TRBD1|TRBJ2-7|TRBV13|-|15
TGTGCCAGCAGCCTGGGACAGGCACTAAACTACGAGCAGTACTTC
CASSLGQALNYEQYF
>-|TRBJ1-5|TRBV28|few|13
TGTGCCAGCAGTTTGCTAGGGGATCAGCCCCAGCATTTT
CASSLLGDQPQHF
>-|TRBJ2-3|TRBV19|-|13
TGTGCCAGTAGTATGGTCCCGGGAGATACGCAGTATTTT
CASSMVPGDTQYF
>-|TRBJ1-3|TRBV28|-|16
TGTGCCAGCAGTTTAATTGGGTTCATGTCTGGAAACACCATATATTTT
CASSLIGFMSGNTIYF
>TRBD2|TRBJ2-2|TRBV7-8|-|15
TGTGCCAGCAGCCTACCAGCGGGAGCCAGGGGGGAGCTGTTTTTT
CASSLPAGARGELFF
>TRBD2|TRBJ2-3|TRBV5-1|-|18
TGCGCCAGCAGCCCTGGACTAGCGGGGTGGGCTAGCACAGATACGCAGTATTTT
CASSPGLAGWASTDTQYF
>-|TRBJ1-5|TRBV6-6|-|15
TGTGCCAGCAGTTACTCTGTGGCAGACAATCAGCCCCAGCATTTT
CASSYSVADNQPQHF
>-|TRBJ2-7|TRBV13|-|15
TGTGCCAGCAGCACCCCCGGGACTTCGGACTACGAGCAGTACTTC
CASSTPGTSDYEQYF
>-|TRBJ1-1|TRBV28|-|13
TGTGCCAGCGTTGGGTACCTGAACACTGAAGCTTTCTTT
CASVGYLNTEAFF
>-|TRBJ1-1|TRBV5-1|-|15
TGCGCCAGCAGCTTAGGTCCCCCTCCGAACACTGAAGCTTTCTTT
CASSLGPPPNTEAFF
>-|TRBJ2-1|TRBV11-2|once|13
TGTGCCAGCAGGGGACGGGGCCACAATGAGCAGTTCTTC
CASRGRGHNEQFF
>-|TRBJ2-7|TRBV2|-|17
TGTGCCAGCAGGAATAGGGTTATAGGAGCTGCCGGGGACGAGCAGTACTTC
CASRNRVIGAAGDEQYF
>-|TRBJ2-5|TRBV21-1|-|12
TGTGCCAGCAGCAAAGATGGAGAGACCCAGTACTTC
CASSKDGETQYF
>-|TRBJ2-3|TRBV7-9|-|15
TGTGCCAGCAGCTTAATCGTGGCCGGGGAGATGTCGCAGTATTTT
CASSLIVAGEMSQYF
>-|TRBJ2-7|TRBV5-8|-|13
TGTGCCAGCAGCTCCGACATATTCTACGAGCAGTACTTC
CASSSDIFYEQYF
>TRBD2|TRBJ2-5|TRBV7-2|-|16
TGTGCCAGCAGCCCAGGGATAGCGGGGGGCGGAGAGACCCAGTACTTC
CASSPGIAGGGETQYF
>-|TRBJ2-3|TRBV4-3|-|14
TGCGCCAGCAGCCTCAACCGGGACTCAGATACGCAGTATTTT
CASSLNRDSDTQYF
>-|TRBJ1-1|TRBV6-5|-|11
TGTGCCAGCAGGGTGAACACTGAAGCTTTCTTT
CASRVNTEAFF
>TRBD1|TRBJ2-1|TRBV7-8|-|16
TGTGCCAGCAGCGATGGGGGATTGACAGGGCCCAATGAGCAGTTCTTC
CASSDGGLTGPNEQFF
>-|TRBJ2-7|TRBV6-1|-|14
TGTGCCAGCAGTGCACCGCTCAGATTTGGCGAGCAGTACTTC
CASSAPLRFGEQYF
>-|TRBJ1-3|TRBV5-1|-|14
TGTGCCAGCAGCTTTGGTGGGTACGGAAACACCATATATTTT
CASSFGGYGNTIYF
>-|TRBJ2-7|TRBV7-2|-|17
TGTGCCAGCAGCCAAAGACCCCCCGACAGACCAACGTACGAGCAGTACTTC
CASSQRPPDRPTYEQYF
>-|TRBJ2-1|TRBV19|-|14
TGTGCCAGTAGTATAGGCGTCGGCGTCAATGAGCAGTTCTTC
CASSIGVGVNEQFF
>TRBD2|TRBJ2-1|TRBV4-1|-|16
TGCGCCAGCAGCCAAGATGGGACTAGCCACGGGGATGAGCAGTTCTTC
CASSQDGTSHGDEQFF
>-|TRBJ2-2|TRBV28|-|14
TGTGCCAGCAGGGGGGGATATGGCACCGGGGAGCTGTTTTTT
CASRGGYGTGELFF
>-|TRBJ1-1|TRBV29-1|-|11
TGCAGCGGCGAGCGGGACACTGAAGCTTTCTTT
CSGERDTEAFF
>-|TRBJ2-7|TRBV5-1|-|13
TGCGCCAGCAGCTTGGTCGGGGACTACGAGCAGTACTTC
CASSLVGDYEQYF
>TRBD1|TRBJ1-1|TRBV9|-|14
TGTGCCAGCAGCGTGGGACAGATGAACACTGAAGCTTTCTTT
CASSVGQMNTEAFF
>-|TRBJ2-7|TRBV29-1|-|11
TGCAGCGTTGGGAGGACCTACGAGCAGTACTTC
CSVGRTYEQYF
>-|TRBJ2-5|TRBV6-5|-|12
TGTGCCAGCGGGGGACTCGAAGAGACCCAGTACTTC
CASGGLEETQYF
>-|TRBJ2-1|TRBV5-4|-|13
TGTGCCAGCAGCATGCCTAACTACAATGAGCAGTTCTTC
CASSMPNYNEQFF
>-|TRBJ2-2|TRBV6-5|-|14
TGTGCCAGCGCATATACAGGGAACACCGGGGAGCTGTTTTTT
CASAYTGNTGELFF
>-|TRBJ1-5|TRBV12-5|-|14
TGTGCTAGTGGTTTTATACTCGGGTGGCAGCCCCAGCATTTT
CASGFILGWQPQHF
>TRBD2|TRBJ2-7|TRBV19|-|15
TGTGCCAGTAGTCCGACTAGCGCGAGGACCTACGAGCAGTACTTC
CASSPTSARTYEQYF
>-|TRBJ1-5|TRBV11-2|many|14
TGTGCCAGCAGCCACGGGGGGAACCGACAGCCCCAGCATTTT
CASSHGGNRQPQHF
>-|TRBJ2-3|TRBV9|once|15
TGTGCCAGCAGCGTAGGAGGCAGGGGAGGAGATACGCAGTATTTT
CASSVGGRGGDTQYF
>-|TRBJ2-3|TRBV11-1|-|13
TGTGCCAGCAGCCGTGTGTCTGCCGATACGCAGTATTTT
CASSRVSADTQYF
>-|TRBJ1-5|TRBV27|-|13
TGTGCCAGCAGTCCGTCGGGTCCTCAGCCCCAGCATTTT
CASSPSGPQPQHF
>TRBD1|TRBJ2-7|TRBV5-1|-|15
TGCGCCAGCAGCTTGGGGGGACAGGGGTTCTACGAGCAGTACTTC
CASSLGGQGFYEQYF
>TRBD2|TRBJ2-1|TRBV18|-|16
TGTGCCAGCTCACTTAGCGGGGGAAGCTCCTACAATGAGCAGTTCTTC
CASSLSGGSSYNEQFF
>-|TRBJ1-3|TRBV4-1|-|15
TGCGCCAGCAGCCAAGACAGGGGTGCTGGAAACACCATATATTTT
CASSQDRGAGNTIYF
>-|TRBJ1-6|TRBV30|-|16
TGTGCCTGGAGCCCTCGGAACAAAGCCTATAATTCACCCCTCCACTTT
CAWSPRNKAYNSPLHF